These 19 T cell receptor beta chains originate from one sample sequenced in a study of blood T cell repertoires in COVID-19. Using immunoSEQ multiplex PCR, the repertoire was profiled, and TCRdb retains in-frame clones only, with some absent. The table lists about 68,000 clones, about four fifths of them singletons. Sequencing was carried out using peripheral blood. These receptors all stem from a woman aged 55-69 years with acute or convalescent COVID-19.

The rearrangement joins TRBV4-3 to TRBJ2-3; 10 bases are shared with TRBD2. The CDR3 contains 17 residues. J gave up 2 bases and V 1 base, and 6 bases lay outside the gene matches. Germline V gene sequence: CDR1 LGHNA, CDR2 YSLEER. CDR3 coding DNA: TGCGCCAGCAGCCAAGTGGATAGCGGGGGGCTCACAGATACGCAGTATTTT. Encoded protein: CASSQVDSGGLTDTQYF.

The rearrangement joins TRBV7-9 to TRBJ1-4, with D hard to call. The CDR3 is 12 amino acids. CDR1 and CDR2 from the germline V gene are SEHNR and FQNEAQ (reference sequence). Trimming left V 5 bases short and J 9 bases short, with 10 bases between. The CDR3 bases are TGTGCCAGCAGCACAGTCAGTCAAAAACTGTTTTTT. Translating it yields CASSTVSQKLFF.

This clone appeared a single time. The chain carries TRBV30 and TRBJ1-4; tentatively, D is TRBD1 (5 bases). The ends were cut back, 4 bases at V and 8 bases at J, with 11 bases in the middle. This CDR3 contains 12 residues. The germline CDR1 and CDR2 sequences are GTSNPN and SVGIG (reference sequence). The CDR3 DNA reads TGTGCCTGGACGCGGGACCGAGAAAAACTGTTTTTT. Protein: CAWTRDREKLFF.

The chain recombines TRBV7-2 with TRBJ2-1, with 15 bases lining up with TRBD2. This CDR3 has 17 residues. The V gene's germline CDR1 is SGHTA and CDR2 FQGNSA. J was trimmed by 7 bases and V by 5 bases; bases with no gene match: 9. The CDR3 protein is CASSTSGLAGGRNEQFF. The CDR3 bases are TGTGCCAGCAGCACGTCAGGACTAGCGGGGGGGCGTAATGAGCAGTTCTTC.

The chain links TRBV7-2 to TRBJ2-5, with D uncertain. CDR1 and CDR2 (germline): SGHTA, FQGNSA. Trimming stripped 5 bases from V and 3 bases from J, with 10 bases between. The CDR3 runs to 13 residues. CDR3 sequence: CASSLAYKETQYF. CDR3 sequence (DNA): TGTGCCAGCAGCCTCGCCTATAAAGAGACCCAGTACTTC.

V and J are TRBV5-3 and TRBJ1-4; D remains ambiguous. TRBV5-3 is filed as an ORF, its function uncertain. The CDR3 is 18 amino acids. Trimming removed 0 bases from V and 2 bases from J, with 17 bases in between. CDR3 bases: TGTGCCAGAAGCTTGGTAATAGTAGTCCCGTGGACTAATGAAAAACTGTTTTTT. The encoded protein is CARSLVIVVPWTNEKLFF.

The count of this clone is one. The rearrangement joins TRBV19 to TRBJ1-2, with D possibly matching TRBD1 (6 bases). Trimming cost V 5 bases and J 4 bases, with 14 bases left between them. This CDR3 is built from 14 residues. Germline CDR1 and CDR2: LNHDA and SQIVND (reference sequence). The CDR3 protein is CASSLIQGPYGYTF. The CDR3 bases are TGTGCCAGTAGTCTCATACAGGGTCCCTATGGCTACACCTTC.

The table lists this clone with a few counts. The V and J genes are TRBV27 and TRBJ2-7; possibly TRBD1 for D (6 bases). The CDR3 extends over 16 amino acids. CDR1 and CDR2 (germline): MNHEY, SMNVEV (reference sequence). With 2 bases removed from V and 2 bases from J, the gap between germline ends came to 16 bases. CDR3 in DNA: TGTGCCAGCAGTTTAATAGTCGCGACAGGTCCCTACGAGCAGTACTTC. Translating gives CASSLIVATGPYEQYF.

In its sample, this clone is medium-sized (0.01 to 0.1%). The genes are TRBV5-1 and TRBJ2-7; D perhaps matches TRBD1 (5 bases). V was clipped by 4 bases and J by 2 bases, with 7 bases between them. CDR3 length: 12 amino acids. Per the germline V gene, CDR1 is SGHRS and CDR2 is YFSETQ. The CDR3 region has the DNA TGCGCCAGCAGCCTGGACACCTACGAGCAGTACTTC. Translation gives CASSLDTYEQYF.

The CDR3 coding sequence is TGTGCCAGCAGCCAATGGACAGGGCAAGAGACCCAGTACTTC. Amino acid sequence: CASSQWTGQETQYF. V is TRBV14 and J is TRBJ2-5, with 8 bases that match TRBD1. This CDR3 is 14 amino acids long. V lost 2 bases, J lost 2 bases, and 1 base stayed unmatched. Germline CDR1 and CDR2: SGHDN and FVKESK. Looking up the rest from reference TRBV14 and TRBJ2-5 gives the full variable domain: EAGVTQFPSHSVIEKGQTVTLRCDPISGHDNLYWYRRVMGKEIKFLLHFVKESKQDESGMPNNRFLAERTGGTYSTLKVQPAELEDSGVYFCASSQWTGQETQYFGPGTRLLVL.

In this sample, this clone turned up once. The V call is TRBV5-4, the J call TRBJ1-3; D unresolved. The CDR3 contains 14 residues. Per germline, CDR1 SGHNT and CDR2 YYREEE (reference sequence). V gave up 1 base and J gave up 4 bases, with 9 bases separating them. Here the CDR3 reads CASSLSQAGNTIYF. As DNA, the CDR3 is TGTGCCAGCAGCTTGTCACAAGCGGGAAACACCATATATTTT.

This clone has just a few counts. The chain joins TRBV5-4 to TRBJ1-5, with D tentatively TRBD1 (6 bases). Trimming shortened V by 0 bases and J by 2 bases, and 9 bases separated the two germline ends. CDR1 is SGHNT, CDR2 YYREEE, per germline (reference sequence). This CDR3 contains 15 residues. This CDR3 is CASSLAGDGNQPQHF. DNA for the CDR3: TGTGCCAGCAGCTTGGCAGGGGACGGCAATCAGCCCCAGCATTTT.

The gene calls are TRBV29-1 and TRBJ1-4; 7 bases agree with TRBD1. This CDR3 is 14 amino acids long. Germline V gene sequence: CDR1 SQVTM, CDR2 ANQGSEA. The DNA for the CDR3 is TGCAGTTCCCGGGAGGGGGCGGGAAGAGAAAAACTGTTTTTT. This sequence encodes CSSREGAGREKLFF.

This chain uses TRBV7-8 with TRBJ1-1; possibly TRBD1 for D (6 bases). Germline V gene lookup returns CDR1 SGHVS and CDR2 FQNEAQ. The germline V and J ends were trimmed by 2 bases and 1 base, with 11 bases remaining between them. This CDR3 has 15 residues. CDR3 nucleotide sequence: TGTGCCAGCAGCTTATGGGGCAGGGGGAACACTGAAGCTTTCTTT. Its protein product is CASSLWGRGNTEAFF.

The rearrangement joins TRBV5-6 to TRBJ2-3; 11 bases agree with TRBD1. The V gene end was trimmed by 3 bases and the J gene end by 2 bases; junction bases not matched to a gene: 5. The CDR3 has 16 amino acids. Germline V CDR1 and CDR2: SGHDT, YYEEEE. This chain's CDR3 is CASSSGTGGITDTQYF. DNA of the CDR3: TGTGCCAGCAGCTCCGGGACAGGGGGTATCACAGATACGCAGTATTTT.

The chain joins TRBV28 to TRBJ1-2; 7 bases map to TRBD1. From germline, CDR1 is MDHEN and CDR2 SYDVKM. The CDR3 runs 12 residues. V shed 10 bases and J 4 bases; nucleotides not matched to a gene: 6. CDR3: CATRDRSYGYTF. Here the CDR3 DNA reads TGTGCCACCCGGGACAGATCCTATGGCTACACCTTC.

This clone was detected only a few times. The CDR3 nucleotides are TGCGCCAGCAGCTTGGGACCTCAGGGGACAGATACGCAGTATTTT. It codes for CASSLGPQGTDTQYF. This rearrangement joins TRBV5-1 to TRBJ2-3, with D maybe TRBD1 (6 bases). CDR1 is SGHRS, CDR2 YFSETQ, per germline. V was shortened by 0 bases and J by 3 bases, with 11 bases between the two germline ends. CDR3 length equals 15 residues.

As DNA, the CDR3 is TGTGCCAGCAGCCAAGAGGACACCAGCTACACCGGGGAGCTGTTTTTT. Its protein product is CASSQEDTSYTGELFF. The chain employs TRBV7-9 and TRBJ2-2; D might be TRBD1 (5 bases). V lost 5 bases and J lost 3, with 16 bases in between. The CDR3 length is 16 residues. Germline V lookup: CDR1 SEHNR, CDR2 FQNEAQ (reference sequence).

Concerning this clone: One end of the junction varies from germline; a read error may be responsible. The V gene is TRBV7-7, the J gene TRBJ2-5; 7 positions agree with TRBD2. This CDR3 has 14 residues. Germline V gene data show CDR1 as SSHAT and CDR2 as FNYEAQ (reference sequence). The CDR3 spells CASSPQTSRETQYF. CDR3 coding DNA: TGTGCTAGCAGCCCCCAGACTAGCCGGGAGACCCAGTACTTC.